These 3 T cell receptor beta chains came from one sample sequenced in a study of early T cells in non-severe SARS-CoV-2 infection. TCRdb processed the 5' RACE reads anew with MiXCR; each CDR3 protein has one entry. The table includes 25,000 to 30,000 distinct CDR3 sequences, roughly 5.6% detected once. Source material: whole blood. The source is an adult who was a healthcare worker with PCR-confirmed SARS-CoV-2 infection or an uninfected control (not recorded which).

The sample holds a few counts of this clonotype. The chain links TRBV27 to TRBJ2-3; TRBD2 aligns across 9 bases. V dropped 3 bases and J dropped 9; count of bases not matched to a gene: 4. This CDR3 is built from 13 residues. Germline assignment: CDR1 MNHEY and CDR2 SMNVEV (reference sequence). The CDR3: CASSFNGLATQYF. The CDR3 DNA is TGTGCCAGCAGTTTTAATGGACTAGCGACGCAGTATTTT.

This clonotype has ten or more counts. V gene TRBV7-2 combines with J gene TRBJ2-3; D remains unclear. Germline V gene sequence: CDR1 SGHTA, CDR2 FQGNSA. V was clipped by 4 bases and J by 6 bases, with 11 bases between them. The CDR3 covers 13 residues. In DNA, the CDR3 is TGTGCCAGCAGCTCCCTAGTACGCGATACGCAGTATTTT. It encodes CASSSLVRDTQYF.

This clonotype was seen a few times. The chain recombines TRBV7-8 with TRBJ2-1; TRBD2 is a possible D gene (6 bases). V was shortened by 5 bases and J by 4 bases, with 18 bases between the two germline ends. The CDR3 covers 16 residues. Germline loops: CDR1 SGHVS, CDR2 FQNEAQ. The CDR3 DNA is TGTGCCAGCAGCCCCATTCGCGTCGGGAGTTACAATGAGCAGTTCTTC. It yields the protein CASSPIRVGSYNEQFF.